The sequence of this T cell receptor beta chain was determined in a study of PD-1 blockade in classical Hodgkin lymphoma. Broader study findings: By C4D1, diversity of CD4+ TCRs had risen significantly, whereas that of CD8+ TCRs had not.

Turning to this clone: Its antigen is still unknown.

All patients relapsed after autologous stem cell transplantation, and brentuximab vedotin exposure varied. The data were produced by immunoSEQ multiplex PCR, yet TCRdb's version contains in-frame clones alone and is incomplete. The sample contains 35,000 to 40,000 clones, 70% to 90% of which appear only once. There are 16 residues in the CDR3. Trimming removed 9 bases from V and 1 base from J, with 16 bases in between. The germline V gene encodes CDR1 MNHEY and CDR2 SMNVEV (reference sequence). This clonotype was sampled from a human donor with classical Hodgkin lymphoma. The specimen was peripheral blood mononuclear cells (PBMCs), collected before the second cycle of nivolumab. This chain links TRBV27 with TRBJ1-6; D might be TRBD1 (5 bases). CDR3 nucleotides: TGTGCCAGTAACTCGGAGGGGATGTCCTATAATTCACCCCTCCACTTT. It codes for CASNSEGMSYNSPLHF.